This passage covers 20 T cell receptor beta chains from one sample sequenced in a study of blood T cell repertoires in COVID-19. Profiling relied on immunoSEQ multiplex PCR, and the TCRdb table lists in-frame clones only, not all of them. Counted here are 150,000 to 200,000 clones, 84% occurring once; the ten biggest clones make up over 12%. Sequenced sample: PBMCs or T cells enriched from blood (not recorded which). The receptors here all came from a man over 45 who had recovered from COVID-19.

This chain links TRBV28 with TRBJ1-5, with D possibly TRBD1 on 5 matching bases. Looked up from germline, CDR1 is MDHEN and CDR2 is SYDVKM. The ends were cut back, 5 bases at V and 4 bases at J, with 15 bases in the middle. The CDR3 has 15 residues. In nucleotides, the CDR3 is TGTGCCAGCAGTCCGGAGATGGGGGGGAATCAGCCCCAGCATTTT. The encoded protein is CASSPEMGGNQPQHF.

The V and J genes are TRBV5-1 and TRBJ1-5; 9 nucleotides agree with TRBD1. Germline V gene data show CDR1 as SGHRS and CDR2 as YFSETQ. V trimming: 4 bases; J trimming: 8 bases; junction bases outside the gene matches: 13. This CDR3 region has 16 residues. Here the CDR3 DNA reads TGCGCCAGCAGCCCAGGGGACAGGGATGCCGGGAAGCCCCAGCATTTT. This gives the protein CASSPGDRDAGKPQHF.

V is TRBV5-1 and J is TRBJ1-6; perhaps TRBD1 as D (6 bases). The CDR3 consists of 14 residues. The germline CDR1 and CDR2 sequences are SGHRS and YFSETQ. The V end was cut by 6 bases, the J end by 9 bases, with 16 bases between. CDR3 loop: CASTFGTSASPLHF. CDR3 nucleotide sequence: TGCGCCAGCACCTTCGGGACATCCGCTTCACCCCTCCACTTT. Complete variable domain (other parts from reference TRBV5-1 and TRBJ1-6): KAGVTQTPRYLIKTRGQQVTLSCSPISGHRSVSWYQQTPGQGLQFLFEYFSETQRNKGNFPGRFSGRQFSNSRSEMNVSTLELGDSALYLCASTFGTSASPLHFGNGTRLTVT.

This rearrangement joins TRBV9 to TRBJ1-2; possibly TRBD1 for D (6 bases). V was pared by 4 bases and J by 8 bases, with 24 bases between. Germline-derived CDR1 and CDR2 are SGDLS and YYNGEE. The CDR3 spans 16 residues. The CDR3 region has the DNA TGTGCCAGCAGCCCCCCTCGTAAAGGGGGGGCGAGGGGCTACACCTTC. Translating it yields CASSPPRKGGARGYTF.

The chain has TRBV7-2 and TRBJ2-2; D is unclear. CDR3 length equals 12 residues. Per the germline V gene, CDR1 is SGHTA and CDR2 is FQGNSA. The ends were cut back, 7 bases at V and 6 bases at J, with 9 bases in the middle. For the CDR3, the DNA is TGTGCCAGCAACCCCGCGCCCGGGGAGCTGTTTTTT. Protein: CASNPAPGELFF.

CDR3: CASSGAAQREAFF. In nucleotides, the CDR3 is TGTGCCAGTAGTGGGGCAGCCCAAAGAGAAGCTTTCTTT. J is TRBJ1-1 and V is TRBV19; D might be TRBD1 (5 bases). The CDR3 has 13 residues. The germline V and J ends were trimmed by 5 bases and 8 bases, with 15 bases remaining between them. The germline CDR1 and CDR2 sequences are LNHDA and SQIVND (reference sequence).

V is TRBV10-3 and J is TRBJ1-1, with 7 bases fitting TRBD1. Germline loops: CDR1 ENHRY, CDR2 SYGVKD. The CDR3 runs 15 residues. V shed 3 bases and J 3 bases; nucleotides not matched to a gene: 7. The CDR3 spells CAISDQQGWDTEAFF. DNA for the CDR3: TGTGCCATCAGTGACCAACAGGGGTGGGACACTGAAGCTTTCTTT.

The chain joins TRBV18 to TRBJ1-1; 7 bases agree with TRBD1. V was clipped by 5 bases and J by 3 bases; unmatched bases: 15. This CDR3 contains 17 residues. The germline gives CDR1 KGHSH, CDR2 LQKENI. This CDR3 is CASSLLQLTGQYTEAFF. DNA for the CDR3: TGTGCCAGCTCATTATTACAGCTGACGGGACAGTACACTGAAGCTTTCTTT. Variable domain in full (rest from reference TRBV18 and TRBJ1-1): NAGVMQNPRHLVRRRGQEARLRCSPMKGHSHVYWYRQLPEEGLKFMVYLQKENIIDESGMPKERFSAEFPKEGPSILRIQQVVRGDSAAYFCASSLLQLTGQYTEAFFGQGTRLTVV.

J is TRBJ2-7 and V is TRBV23-1; possibly TRBD1 for D (5 bases). TRBV23-1 is designated an ORF whose function remains uncertain. V gave up 9 bases and J gave up 2 bases, with 14 bases separating them. This CDR3 spans 13 amino acids. Written as DNA, the CDR3 is TGCGCCAGTAGAGCAGGGTGTCCCTACGAGCAGTACTTC. It codes for CASRAGCPYEQYF.

The J gene is TRBJ2-2, the V gene TRBV3-1 (or the pseudogene TRBV3-2), with D possibly matching TRBD2 (6 bases). Germline lookup yields CDR1 LGHDT and CDR2 YNNKEL (reference sequence). The CDR3 is 15 residues long. Between the trimmed V and J ends, which lost 3 bases and 0 bases, there was a span of 8 bases. This chain's CDR3 is CASSQSGSNTGELFF. The CDR3 nucleotides are TGTGCCAGCAGCCAGAGCGGGTCGAACACCGGGGAGCTGTTTTTT.

The V and J genes are TRBV18 and TRBJ1-1, with D unresolved. Germline loops: CDR1 KGHSH, CDR2 LQKENI. The CDR3 is 14 residues long. The germline V and J ends were trimmed by 1 base and 3 bases, with 9 bases remaining between them. CDR3 nucleotides: TGTGCCAGCTCACCACTTGAGGGTGACACTGAAGCTTTCTTT. Protein sequence: CASSPLEGDTEAFF.

The chain links TRBV6-4 to TRBJ2-3; D not resolved. CDR3 length: 14 amino acids. The V and J ends lost 0 bases and 1 base respectively, with 5 bases between them. CDR1 and CDR2 from the germline V gene are MRHNA and SNTAGT. The CDR3: CASSDSQGTDTQYF. The CDR3 DNA reads TGTGCCAGCAGTGACTCTCAGGGCACAGATACGCAGTATTTT.

The V call is TRBV4-1, the J call TRBJ1-5; TRBD1 matches at 8 bases. V gave up 1 base and J gave up 9 bases; unmatched junction bases: 5. The CDR3 loop spans 14 amino acids. Germline CDR1 reads MGHRA; CDR2 reads YSYEKL. DNA for the CDR3: TGCGCCAGCAGCCAAGGACAGGGGTTGGGGCCCCAGCATTTT. Amino acid sequence: CASSQGQGLGPQHF.

This clone appeared a single time. CDR3 in amino acids: CAWGTGSYEQYF. The CDR3 DNA reads as TGTGCCTGGGGGACGGGCTCCTACGAGCAGTACTTC. The rearrangement links TRBV30 to TRBJ2-7; the D gene could be TRBD1 or TRBD2 (5 bases each). V lost 5 bases to trimming and J lost 0 bases, with 8 bases between them. This CDR3 region has 12 residues. CDR1 and CDR2 (germline): GTSNPN, SVGIG (reference sequence).

V and J are TRBV19 and TRBJ1-2; 7 nucleotides match TRBD1. J gave up 6 bases and V 6 bases, and 7 bases lay outside the gene matches. The V gene's germline CDR1 is LNHDA and CDR2 SQIVND (reference sequence). This CDR3 has 13 amino acids. CDR3 amino acids: CASRGNRGNGYTF. The DNA for the CDR3 is TGTGCCAGTAGGGGGAACAGGGGCAATGGCTACACCTTC.

CDR3 amino acids: CASNPGGGGETQYF. The CDR3, as DNA: TGTGCCAGTAACCCGGGGGGGGGTGGAGAGACCCAGTACTTC. The chain couples TRBV19 to TRBJ2-5; 8 nucleotides align to TRBD2. The CDR3 is 14 amino acids. The trim removed 7 bases at V and 4 bases at J, leaving 8 bases unmatched. Germline lookup yields CDR1 LNHDA and CDR2 SQIVND (reference sequence).

This chain joins TRBV14 and TRBJ1-6, with D possibly TRBD1 on 6 matching bases. CDR1 and CDR2 from the germline V gene are SGHDN and FVKESK. Trimming pared 0 bases from V and 7 bases from J, leaving 10 bases between. This CDR3 has 15 amino acids. The CDR3 here is CASSQEQGRNSPLHF. The CDR3 DNA follows: TGTGCCAGCAGCCAAGAACAGGGCCGGAATTCACCCCTCCACTTT.

V and J are TRBV14 and TRBJ1-4; D is possibly TRBD1 (6 bases). The CDR3 has 15 amino acids. The V end lost 1 base, the J end lost 5 bases, and 11 bases lay between the germline ends. Per germline, CDR1 SGHDN and CDR2 FVKESK. The CDR3 spells CASSQVGARNEKLFF. CDR3 DNA: TGTGCCAGCAGCCAAGTGGGGGCCCGGAATGAAAAACTGTTTTTT.

This clone was observed once. The chain links TRBV20-1 to TRBJ2-4; perhaps TRBD2 as D (5 bases). V was cut by 4 bases and J by 8 bases, with 9 bases left in between. The CDR3 loop spans 11 amino acids. Germline CDR1 DFQATT, CDR2 SNEGSKA (reference sequence). The CDR3 nucleotides read TGCAGTGCTATTCTCGGGGACATTCAGTACTTC. It encodes CSAILGDIQYF.

This chain connects TRBV18 to TRBJ2-3; maybe TRBD2 (5 bases). V lost 2 bases, J lost 5 bases, and 14 bases lay in between. The CDR3 is made up of 15 amino acids. Germline assignment: CDR1 KGHSH and CDR2 LQKENI. CDR3: CASSPSLAGEDTQYF. The CDR3 DNA reads as TGTGCCAGCTCACCATCGCTGGCGGGTGAAGATACGCAGTATTTT.